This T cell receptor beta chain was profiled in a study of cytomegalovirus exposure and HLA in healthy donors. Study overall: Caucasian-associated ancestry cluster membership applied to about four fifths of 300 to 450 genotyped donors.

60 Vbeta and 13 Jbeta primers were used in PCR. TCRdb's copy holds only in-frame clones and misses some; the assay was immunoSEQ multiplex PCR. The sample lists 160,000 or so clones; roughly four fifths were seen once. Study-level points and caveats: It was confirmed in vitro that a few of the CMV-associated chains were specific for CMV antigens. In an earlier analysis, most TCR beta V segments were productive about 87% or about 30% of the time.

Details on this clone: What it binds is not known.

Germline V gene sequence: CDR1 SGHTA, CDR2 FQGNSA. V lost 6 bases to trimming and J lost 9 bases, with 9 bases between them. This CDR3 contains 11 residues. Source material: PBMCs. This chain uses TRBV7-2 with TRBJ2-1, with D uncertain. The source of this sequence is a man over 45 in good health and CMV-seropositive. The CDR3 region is CASRVWAEQFF. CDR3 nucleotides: TGTGCCAGCAGGGTTTGGGCTGAGCAGTTCTTC.